The rows below give T cell receptor beta chains drawn from one sample of a study of beta chain features in type 1 diabetes. The assay was immunoSEQ multiplex PCR, and TCRdb's table has in-frame clones only and misses some. The sample lists fewer than 550,000 clones; around 10% were seen once. Sequencing input: naive CD4+ T cells from blood. These receptors all stem from a woman under 30 in good health. Each CDR3 is given with its conserved first and last residue. A D gene is named only where the DNA matches it firmly. A row's size may be missing; if present it is once, few, many or a size class.

j_call cdr3_length d_call clone_size v_call cdr3_nt cdr3_aa
TRBJ2-1 13 . few TRBV6-5 TGTGCCAGCAGTTACCTGGGAGTTAGTGAGCAGTTCTTC CASSYLGVSEQFF
TRBJ1-6 14 . few TRBV19 TGTGCCAGCTTGGGAGGTCAGCCTAATTCACCCCTCCACTTT CASLGGQPNSPLHF
TRBJ1-1 13 . . TRBV7-8 TGTGCCAGCAGCGCTGGACGGGGGACTGAAGCTTTCTTT CASSAGRGTEAFF
TRBJ2-1 14 . few TRBV7-2 TGTGCCAGCAGCTTAGCCGGGTTCAACAATGAGCAGTTCTTC CASSLAGFNNEQFF
TRBJ2-5 11 . few TRBV2 TGTGCCAGCCGGGTCGGGGAGACCCAGTACTTC CASRVGETQYF
TRBJ2-7 15 TRBD2 few TRBV30 TGTGCCTGGAGTGTACAGCTAGCGGGATCCTACGAGCAGTACTTC CAWSVQLAGSYEQYF
TRBJ1-2 11 . . TRBV18 TGTGCCAGCTCATCCCGTGGGGGCTACACCTTC CASSSRGGYTF
TRBJ1-5 14 . . TRBV25-1 TGTGCCAGCAGTGAAGCGGGCCTCAATCAGCCCCAGCATTTT CASSEAGLNQPQHF
TRBJ2-1 11 . few TRBV2 TGTGCCAGCAGTCCCTACAATGAGCAGTTCTTC CASSPYNEQFF
TRBJ2-5 12 . . TRBV7-9 TGTGCCAGCAGCCCCCAGGGTGGGACCCAGTACTTC CASSPQGGTQYF
TRBJ2-5 13 TRBD1 few TRBV9 TGTGCCAGCAGCTCACAGGGGTGGGAGACCCAGTACTTC CASSSQGWETQYF
TRBJ2-1 14 . . TRBV7-6 TGTGCCAGTACCGCGGTCCTAAGGGTGAATGAGCAGTTCTTC CASTAVLRVNEQFF
TRBJ1-2 14 TRBD1 . TRBV4-3 TGCGCCAGCAGCCAACCGGGACAGGGTTATGGCTACACCTTC CASSQPGQGYGYTF
TRBJ2-5 13 . . TRBV7-3 TGTGCCAGCAGCTTAGGGTCCCAAGAGACCCAGTACTTC CASSLGSQETQYF
TRBJ2-3 14 . . TRBV7-2 TGTGCCAGCAGCCCCCTTACCGACCGGGGTACGCAGTATTTT CASSPLTDRGTQYF
TRBJ2-7 13 . many TRBV10-3 TGTGCCATACGCAACCTCGCAGCCTACGAGCAGTACTTC CAIRNLAAYEQYF
TRBJ1-5 14 TRBD1 few TRBV4-3 TGCGCCAGCAGCCATTTTAGGGGGCCTCAGCCCCAGCATTTT CASSHFRGPQPQHF
TRBJ2-7 16 TRBD2 many TRBV30 TGTGCCTGGAGTAACTCGGGGGTCCTAGCGGGAGGAGCATGGTACTTC CAWSNSGVLAGGAWYF
TRBJ2-1 16 TRBD1 few TRBV5-6 TGTGCCAGCAGCAAACAGCCGGGACAGGGGGCCCATGAGCAGTTCTTC CASSKQPGQGAHEQFF
TRBJ2-7 12 TRBD1 . TRBV29-1 TGCAGCGTTGGACAGGGGGCCTACGAGCAGTACTTC CSVGQGAYEQYF
TRBJ2-1 15 . few TRBV7-8 TGTGCCAGCAGCTTCCTAGCTAGTAGGGGGAATGAGCAGTTCTTC CASSFLASRGNEQFF
TRBJ2-3 13 TRBD1 once TRBV6-4 TGTGCCAGCAGTTTGTTCAGGGGGGATACGCAGTATTTT CASSLFRGDTQYF
TRBJ2-1 14 TRBD2 few TRBV28 TGTGCCAGCCAGAATAGCGGGGGGGAGAATGAGCAGTTCTTC CASQNSGGENEQFF
TRBJ2-6 20 TRBD1 . TRBV14 TGTGCCAGCAGCCAAGGTTACCGGGACAGGGGACGGACTGGGGCCAACGTCCTGACTTTC CASSQGYRDRGRTGANVLTF
TRBJ2-6 17 . few TRBV9 TGTGCCAGCAGCCCCCGTGGGGTTCGCTCTGGGGCCAACGTCCTGACTTTC CASSPRGVRSGANVLTF
TRBJ2-7 12 . . TRBV29-1 TGCAGCGTTGGTCGGGGAACCTACGAGCAGTACTTC CSVGRGTYEQYF
TRBJ2-5 13 TRBD2 few TRBV12-5 TGTGCTAGCGCAACTAGCGGACAAGAGACCCAGTACTTC CASATSGQETQYF
TRBJ1-6 13 . . TRBV5-1 TGCGCCAGCAGCTTGGGAGGGGATTCACCCCTCCACTTT CASSLGGDSPLHF
TRBJ2-3 16 TRBD1 few TRBV29-1 TGCAGCGTTAGGATCTGGCGACAGGGAGCCACAGATACGCAGTATTTT CSVRIWRQGATDTQYF
TRBJ2-5 16 TRBD2 few TRBV4-2 TGTGCCAGCAGCCAAGGAGGGAGGGCCATCGAAGAGACCCAGTACTTC CASSQGGRAIEETQYF
TRBJ1-1 13 . . TRBV2 TGTGCCAGCAATGGGCAACCGAACACTGAAGCTTTCTTT CASNGQPNTEAFF
TRBJ2-5 14 TRBD1 few TRBV5-1 TGCGCCAGCAGCCTAACAGGGGGCCAAGAGACCCAGTACTTC CASSLTGGQETQYF
TRBJ2-3 14 TRBD2 . TRBV7-2 TGTGCCAGCAGCTTAGGAGCGGGATCGGGTACGCAGTATTTT CASSLGAGSGTQYF
TRBJ2-7 16 TRBD2 few TRBV7-2 TGTGCCAGCAGCTTAAACTCCCTAGCGGGATTCTACGAGCAGTACTTC CASSLNSLAGFYEQYF
TRBJ1-2 10 . few TRBV29-1 TGCAGCGTGGGTCCCTATGGCTACACCTTC CSVGPYGYTF